This TCR beta chain stems from a study of OX40 agonist ivuxolimab in advanced cancers. Study-level background: Ivuxolimab is a fully human IgG2 antibody that activates OX40 (CD134).

V shed 5 bases and J shed 0 bases, with 13 bases lying between them. This CDR3 spans 15 amino acids. Looked up from germline, CDR1 is LNHNV and CDR2 is YYDKDF (reference sequence). Clones were read by immunoSEQ multiplex PCR, and TCRdb kept only the in-frame ones, dropping some. In the table there are tens of thousands of clones, over 65% of which are singletons. The material sequenced was CD4+ or CD8+ T cells sorted from blood, taken in a trial of the OX40 agonist ivuxolimab. This TCR came from an adult with an advanced solid tumor such as melanoma, head and neck, liver or kidney cancer. This sequence joins TRBV15 and TRBJ2-5; TRBD1 is a possible D gene (5 bases). CDR3 DNA sequence: TGTGCCACCAGCCATCGGTCCAGGGACCAAGAGACCCAGTACTTC. As protein: CATSHRSRDQETQYF.